The rows below give T cell receptor beta chains drawn from one sample of a study of T cell repertoires in cytomegalovirus infection. One entry per CDR3 protein, called by TCRdb with MiXCR from the reads. The sample holds 160,000 or so distinct CDR3 sequences; about a quarter are singletons and the top ten take 11%. The specimen sequenced was PBMCs. All receptors derive from a human donor in good health (CMV status not recorded). Some clones in this sample may be carry-over from other donors' samples. The CDR3 runs from the conserved cysteine through the conserved F or W. D genes are given only for firm matches. Size is stated for part of the rows, as once, few or many counts, or as a class when the clone is expanded.

D gene: TRBD1
clone size: few
J gene: TRBJ2-7
V gene: TRBV7-6
CDR3 DNA: TGTGCCAGCAGCCCTTGGACAGGGGACGAGCAGTACTTC
CDR3 protein: CASSPWTGDEQYF

D gene: -
clone size: -
J gene: TRBJ2-7
V gene: TRBV25-1
CDR3 DNA: TGTGCCAGCAGTGAATATGCGAGACAGGGACTCTACGAGCAGTACTTC
CDR3 protein: CASSEYARQGLYEQYF

D gene: TRBD1
clone size: few
J gene: TRBJ1-1
V gene: TRBV6-2/TRBV6-3
CDR3 DNA: TGTGCCAGCAGTGGACAGGGGGGCTTTGGTGAAGCTTTCTTT
CDR3 protein: CASSGQGGFGEAFF

D gene: -
clone size: few
J gene: TRBJ1-2
V gene: TRBV7-9
CDR3 DNA: TGTGCCAGCAGCCTTAATGACAGAACAAACTATGGCTACACCTTC
CDR3 protein: CASSLNDRTNYGYTF

D gene: TRBD1
clone size: -
J gene: TRBJ1-2
V gene: TRBV27
CDR3 DNA: TGTGCCAGCAGTTTAATACGGGACAGACTACGGTATGGCTACACCTTC
CDR3 protein: CASSLIRDRLRYGYTF

D gene: TRBD1
clone size: few
J gene: TRBJ1-1
V gene: TRBV23-1
CDR3 DNA: TGCGCCAACAAGGACAGGGAAGGAGTGACTGAAGCTTTCTTT
CDR3 protein: CANKDREGVTEAFF

D gene: TRBD2
clone size: -
J gene: TRBJ2-3
V gene: TRBV7-6
CDR3 DNA: TGTGCCAGCAGCCTAGGGGCTAGCGGGAGTACAGATACGCAGTATTTT
CDR3 protein: CASSLGASGSTDTQYF

D gene: TRBD1
clone size: -
J gene: TRBJ1-2
V gene: TRBV12-3/TRBV12-4
CDR3 DNA: TGTGCCAGCAGCCGCCGGACAGGGGAAGGCTACACCTTC
CDR3 protein: CASSRRTGEGYTF

D gene: TRBD2
clone size: many
J gene: TRBJ2-7
V gene: TRBV28
CDR3 DNA: TGTGCCAGCAGCCTAAGCGGGGGCTACGAGCAGTACTTC
CDR3 protein: CASSLSGGYEQYF

D gene: -
clone size: -
J gene: TRBJ1-2
V gene: TRBV11-2
CDR3 DNA: TGTGCCAGCAGCTTAGGCGGATTCTATGGCTACACCTTC
CDR3 protein: CASSLGGFYGYTF

D gene: TRBD1
clone size: many
J gene: TRBJ2-1
V gene: TRBV7-8
CDR3 DNA: TGTGCCAGCAGCGAGATTACAGGGGTGAGAGATGAGCAGTTCTTC
CDR3 protein: CASSEITGVRDEQFF

D gene: TRBD1
clone size: -
J gene: TRBJ2-7
V gene: TRBV7-9
CDR3 DNA: TGTGCCAGCAATAAACCGGGACAGGGGTTATACGAGCAGTACTTC
CDR3 protein: CASNKPGQGLYEQYF

D gene: -
clone size: -
J gene: TRBJ1-1
V gene: TRBV6-6
CDR3 DNA: TGTGCCAGCAAGGGGCAGGCCCCTTCGGGGACTGAAGCTTTCTTT
CDR3 protein: CASKGQAPSGTEAFF

D gene: -
clone size: few
J gene: TRBJ2-5
V gene: TRBV18
CDR3 DNA: TGTGCCAGCCGAGTCGGGGGACGACCACAGGAGACCCAGTACTTC
CDR3 protein: CASRVGGRPQETQYF

D gene: TRBD2
clone size: -
J gene: TRBJ2-3
V gene: TRBV6-2/TRBV6-3
CDR3 DNA: TGTGCCAGCAGACCACGGGAGGGCCACGATACGCAGTATTTT
CDR3 protein: CASRPREGHDTQYF

D gene: -
clone size: few
J gene: TRBJ1-2
V gene: TRBV5-4
CDR3 DNA: TGTGCCAGCAGTCCCAACAGGGTCGGGCATGGCTACACCTTC
CDR3 protein: CASSPNRVGHGYTF

D gene: -
clone size: many
J gene: TRBJ1-2
V gene: TRBV7-2
CDR3 DNA: TGTGCCAGCAGCTTAGAACCCCTGACGTCTTTGGCGAGCTATGGCTACACCTTC
CDR3 protein: CASSLEPLTSLASYGYTF

D gene: TRBD2
clone size: few
J gene: TRBJ2-1
V gene: TRBV27
CDR3 DNA: TGTGCCAGCAGTTACAAAGGGACTAGCGGGGCCTACAATGAGCAGTTCTTC
CDR3 protein: CASSYKGTSGAYNEQFF

D gene: -
clone size: -
J gene: TRBJ2-3
V gene: TRBV29-1
CDR3 DNA: TGCAGCGTTGCCCGGCGGGAAGGCCCCTTGGCAGATACGCAGTATTTT
CDR3 protein: CSVARREGPLADTQYF

D gene: TRBD2
clone size: -
J gene: TRBJ2-7
V gene: TRBV6-6
CDR3 DNA: TGTGCCAGCAGACAGCGGGAGACCAGCTCCTACGAGCAGTACTTC
CDR3 protein: CASRQRETSSYEQYF